Below are 18 T cell receptor beta chains sequenced from a single sample in a study of shared clonotypes between healthy human individuals. TCRdb's table, derived via immunoSEQ multiplex PCR, lists solely in-frame clones and lacks some. The profile shows about 1.4 million clones, approximately 97% of them singletons. Sequencing used naive CD4+ T cells sorted from blood. Regarding subset: CD45RA+ positively selected. These TCRs come from a man under 40 in good health.

The chain links TRBV19 to TRBJ1-4; 8 bases are shared with TRBD1. The CDR3 totals 14 residues. J gave up 7 bases and V 8 bases, and 9 bases lay outside the gene matches. CDR1 and CDR2 (germline): LNHDA, SQIVND (reference sequence). CDR3 amino acids: CASSNRQGFEKLFF. In nucleotides, the CDR3 is TGTGCCAGTTCCAACCGACAGGGGTTTGAAAAACTGTTTTTT.

The chain employs TRBV7-9 and TRBJ2-7; D gene unclear. V lost 5 bases and J 0 bases, leaving 20 bases between the germline ends. The V gene's germline CDR1 is SEHNR and CDR2 FQNEAQ (reference sequence). This CDR3 has 17 amino acids. CDR3 region: CASSPPRGSVGSYEQYF. DNA for the CDR3: TGTGCCAGCAGCCCCCCCCGAGGCTCTGTTGGCTCCTACGAGCAGTACTTC. The complete variable domain, with remaining parts taken from reference TRBV7-9 and TRBJ2-7, reads DTGVSQNPRHKITKRGQNVTFRCDPISEHNRLYWYRQTLGQGPEFLTYFQNEAQLEKSRLLSDRFSAERPKGSFSTLEIQRTEQGDSAMYLCASSPPRGSVGSYEQYFGPGTRLTVT.

The V gene is TRBV18, the J gene TRBJ2-3; the match to TRBD2 covers 8 bases. The germline V gene has CDR1 KGHSH and CDR2 LQKENI. The CDR3 covers 18 residues. Trimming at V came to 2 bases and at J to 0 bases, leaving 10 bases not matched to a gene. In DNA, the CDR3 is TGTGCCAGCTCACCAATGGGGCCCGGGACTAGGAGCACAGATACGCAGTATTTT. Protein: CASSPMGPGTRSTDTQYF. Full variable domain (rest looked up from reference TRBV18 and TRBJ2-3): NAGVMQNPRHLVRRRGQEARLRCSPMKGHSHVYWYRQLPEEGLKFMVYLQKENIIDESGMPKERFSAEFPKEGPSILRIQQVVRGDSAAYFCASSPMGPGTRSTDTQYFGPGTRLTVL.

This chain's CDR3 is CAWNPNTGELFF. The CDR3 bases are TGTGCCTGGAATCCCAACACCGGGGAGCTGTTTTTT. The chain recombines TRBV30 with TRBJ2-2; D is undetermined. The V and J ends lost 4 bases and 2 bases respectively, with 5 bases between them. The CDR3 runs to 12 residues. Germline assignment: CDR1 GTSNPN and CDR2 SVGIG (reference sequence).

The CDR3 reads CASSDLVGWDRTHTDTQYF. DNA of the CDR3: TGTGCCAGCAGTGATTTGGTGGGGTGGGACAGGACCCACACAGATACGCAGTATTTT. The chain uses TRBV2 and TRBJ2-3, with 8 bases identical to TRBD1. V gave up 3 bases and J gave up 2 bases; unmatched junction bases: 16. This CDR3 spans 19 amino acids. CDR1 SNHLY and CDR2 FYNNEI come from the germline V gene.

The chain carries TRBV29-1 and TRBJ2-3; D uncertain. The germline gives CDR1 SQVTM, CDR2 ANQGSEA. Between the trimmed V and J ends, which lost 6 bases and 8 bases, there was a span of 15 bases. The CDR3 sequence is 12 residues long. The CDR3 here is CSVANYYGTQYF. The DNA for the CDR3 is TGCAGCGTCGCGAACTATTATGGTACGCAGTATTTT.

The chain recombines TRBV10-1 with TRBJ2-3; 7 bases are a match to TRBD2. Germline values: CDR1 WNHNN, CDR2 SYGVQD (reference sequence). Trimming removed 5 bases from V and 1 base from J; junction bases left unmatched: 9. The CDR3 extends over 16 amino acids. The CDR3 bases are TGCGCCAGCAGTCCAATAGCTGCGGGGGGCACAGATACGCAGTATTTT. Translation gives CASSPIAAGGTDTQYF.

The rearrangement links TRBV5-4 to TRBJ2-3; TRBD1 agrees at 7 bases. The CDR3 has 14 amino acids. Germline V gene data show CDR1 as SGHNT and CDR2 as YYREEE (reference sequence). Losses at the gene ends were 4 bases for V and 7 bases for J; bases not matched to a gene: 9. DNA of the CDR3: TGTGCCAGCAGCGCGGTAGGGGACAGTTATACGCAGTATTTT. This sequence encodes CASSAVGDSYTQYF.

The V call is TRBV7-8, the J call TRBJ2-2, with 8 bases that match TRBD1. J lost 2 bases, V lost 5 bases, and 7 bases had no gene match. This CDR3 is built from 16 residues. Germline CDR1 is SGHVS and CDR2 is FQNEAQ. The CDR3 region has the DNA TGTGCCAGCAGCACCAGGACAGGGCGCAACACCGGGGAGCTGTTTTTT. It translates to CASSTRTGRNTGELFF.

The V and J genes are TRBV6-5 and TRBJ2-7; tentatively, D is TRBD2 (6 bases). The V end was cut by 6 bases, the J end by 6 bases, with 18 bases between. This CDR3 is built from 14 residues. In germline, CDR1 is MNHEY, CDR2 SVGAGI. The chain's CDR3 is CASSRGSRLAEQYF. The CDR3 DNA follows: TGTGCCAGCAGCCGGGGGAGCCGTCTGGCCGAGCAGTACTTC.

The V gene is TRBV30, the J gene TRBJ2-2; D not resolved. CDR3 length: 13 amino acids. The V end lost 2 bases, the J end lost 3 bases, and 7 bases lay between the germline ends. Germline V gene sequence: CDR1 GTSNPN, CDR2 SVGIG (reference sequence). CDR3 sequence reads: CAWSPYYTGELFF. The CDR3 nucleotides read TGTGCCTGGAGTCCCTACTACACCGGGGAGCTGTTTTTT.

This rearrangement joins TRBV27 to TRBJ2-1; 7 nucleotides align to TRBD2. Germline CDR1 and CDR2: MNHEY and SMNVEV (reference sequence). CDR3 size: 13 residues. The V segment lost 3 bases and the J segment 6 bases; nucleotides outside the gene matches: 2. CDR3 DNA: TGTGCCAGCAGTTTTTGGGGGGGCAATGAGCAGTTCTTC. Its translation is CASSFWGGNEQFF.

Here the CDR3 DNA reads TGTGCCAGCAGCTCAGGGCCCACTAATGAAAAACTGTTTTTT. Amino acids: CASSSGPTNEKLFF. The genes are TRBV6-6 and TRBJ1-4, with a tentative D call TRBD1 (5 bases). The CDR3 consists of 14 residues. CDR1 is MNHNY, CDR2 SVGAGI, per germline (reference sequence). Trimming shortened V by 6 bases and J by 2 bases, and 10 bases separated the two germline ends.

The chain is built from TRBV5-6 and TRBJ2-3; 9 positions agree with TRBD2. V was pared by 4 bases and J by 2 bases, with 8 bases of the junction left unmatched. In germline, CDR1 is SGHDT, CDR2 YYEEEE. This CDR3 is 16 amino acids long. CDR3 amino acids: CASSLLAGRVTDTQYF. The CDR3 bases are TGTGCCAGCAGCCTCCTAGCGGGACGTGTCACAGATACGCAGTATTTT.

The chain is built from TRBV28 and TRBJ1-1; 9 positions match TRBD1. V trimming: 7 bases; J trimming: 8 bases; junction bases outside the gene matches: 8. The CDR3 has 13 amino acids. Germline V gene data show CDR1 as MDHEN and CDR2 as SYDVKM. This CDR3 reads CASKAPGTGEAFF. The CDR3 bases are TGTGCCAGCAAAGCTCCCGGGACAGGGGAAGCTTTCTTT.

The chain employs TRBV7-9 and TRBJ1-4, with D possibly being TRBD1 (6 bases). Trimming cost V 5 bases and J 5 bases, with 9 bases left between them. This CDR3 spans 13 amino acids. Looked up from germline, CDR1 is SEHNR and CDR2 is FQNEAQ (reference sequence). DNA of the CDR3: TGTGCCAGCAGCAGAGGACAGAATGAAAAACTGTTTTTT. Protein product: CASSRGQNEKLFF.

V and J are TRBV30 and TRBJ1-1, with no clear D. With 2 bases removed from V and 0 bases from J, the gap between germline ends came to 7 bases. Per the germline V gene, CDR1 is GTSNPN and CDR2 is SVGIG (reference sequence). The CDR3 is made up of 13 amino acids. The CDR3 loop is CAWSIGVNTEAFF. CDR3 nucleotides: TGTGCCTGGAGTATTGGGGTGAACACTGAAGCTTTCTTT.

This clone occurred once. The chain is built from TRBV27 and TRBJ2-3, with D tentatively TRBD2 (6 bases). This CDR3 comprises 14 residues. With 7 bases removed from V and 2 bases from J, the gap between germline ends came to 13 bases. From germline, CDR1 is MNHEY and CDR2 SMNVEV (reference sequence). CDR3 loop: CASMGSGYTDTQYF. The DNA of the CDR3 is TGTGCCAGCATGGGTAGCGGATACACAGATACGCAGTATTTT.